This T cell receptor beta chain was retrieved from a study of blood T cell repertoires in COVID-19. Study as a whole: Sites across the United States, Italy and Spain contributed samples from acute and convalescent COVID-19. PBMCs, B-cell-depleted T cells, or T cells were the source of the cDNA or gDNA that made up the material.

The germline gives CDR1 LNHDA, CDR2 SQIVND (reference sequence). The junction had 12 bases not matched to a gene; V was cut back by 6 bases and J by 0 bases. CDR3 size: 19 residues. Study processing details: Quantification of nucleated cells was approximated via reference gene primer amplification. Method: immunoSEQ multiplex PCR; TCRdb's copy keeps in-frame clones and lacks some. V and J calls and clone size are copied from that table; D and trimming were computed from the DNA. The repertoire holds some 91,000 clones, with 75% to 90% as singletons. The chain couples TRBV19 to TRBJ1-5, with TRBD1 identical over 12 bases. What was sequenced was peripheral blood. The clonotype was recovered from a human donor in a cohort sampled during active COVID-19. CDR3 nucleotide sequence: TGTGCCAGTAGGATCTCCGGGACAGGGGGCCACATTAGCAATCAGCCCCAGCATTTT. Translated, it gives CASRISGTGGHISNQPQHF.